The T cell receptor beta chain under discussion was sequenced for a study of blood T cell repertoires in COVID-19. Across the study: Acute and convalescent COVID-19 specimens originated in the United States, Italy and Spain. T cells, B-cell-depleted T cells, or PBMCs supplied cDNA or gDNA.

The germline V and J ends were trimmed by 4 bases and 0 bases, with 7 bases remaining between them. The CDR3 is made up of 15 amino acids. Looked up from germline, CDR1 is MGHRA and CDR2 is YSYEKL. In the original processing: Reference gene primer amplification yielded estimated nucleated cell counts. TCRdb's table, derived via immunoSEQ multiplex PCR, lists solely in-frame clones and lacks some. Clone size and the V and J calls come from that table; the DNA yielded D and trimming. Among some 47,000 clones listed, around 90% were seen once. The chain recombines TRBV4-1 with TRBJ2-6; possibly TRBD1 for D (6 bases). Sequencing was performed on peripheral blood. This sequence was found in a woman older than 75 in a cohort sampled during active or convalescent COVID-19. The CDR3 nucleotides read TGCGCCAGCAGCCGGGGGCGCTCTGGGGCCAACGTCCTGACTTTC. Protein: CASSRGRSGANVLTF.